This T cell receptor beta chain was documented in a study of CD8 T cells in Susac syndrome. Germline CDR1 GTSNPN, CDR2 SVGIG (reference sequence). CDR3 length: 16 residues. Trimming removed 2 bases from V and 3 bases from J, with 20 bases in between. After extraction with the RNeasy kit, 0.5 to 1 ug of the RNA was reverse transcribed using random hexamers. TCRdb re-called the immunoSEQ multiplex PCR reads with MiXCR, one entry per CDR3 protein. Here the sample spans 50,000 to 55,000 distinct CDR3 sequences, 85% to 95% being singletons. The sequenced target, TCR beta, came from blood CD8+ and CD4+ T cells.

Material for sequencing was CD8+ T cells from PBMCs. V usage is TRBV30 and J usage is TRBJ2-7; no clear D. This receptor was identified in a human donor with Susac syndrome. CDR3 region: CAWSFLYTLGNYEQYF. Here the CDR3 DNA reads TGTGCCTGGAGTTTCCTCTACACCTTAGGGAACTACGAGCAGTACTTC.